Following are 19 T cell receptor beta chains from one sample sequenced in a study of blood T cells in healthy people across ages. A sample-barcoded 5' primer and a J-beta primer mix were used in a second PCR of roughly 6 to 12 cycles. In TCRdb, the 5' RACE reads were re-called with MiXCR into one record per CDR3 protein. The repertoire consists of around 1,900,000 distinct CDR3 sequences, with about two fifths occurring once and the leading ten covering approximately 22%. Sequences were obtained from blood. The receptors shown here come from a human donor in good health.

This clonotype turned up a few times. The chain has TRBV29-1 and TRBJ1-4; D not certain. V shed 4 bases and J shed 2 bases, with 5 bases lying between them. The germline gives CDR1 SQVTM, CDR2 ANQGSEA. The CDR3 length is 12 residues. The CDR3 bases are TGCAGCGTTGGACTGACTAATGAAAAACTGTTTTTT. Translated, it gives CSVGLTNEKLFF.

V usage is TRBV9 and J usage is TRBJ2-1; D perhaps matches TRBD1 (6 bases). Germline CDR1 and CDR2: SGDLS and YYNGEE. Trimming removed 8 bases from V and 7 bases from J, with 16 bases in between. The CDR3 runs 13 residues. CDR3 region: CASGDTFRNEQFF. The CDR3 region has the DNA TGTGCCAGTGGGGACACCTTTAGGAATGAGCAGTTCTTC.

This clonotype was detected a few times. This chain links TRBV11-2 with TRBJ2-7; D might be TRBD1 (6 bases). Germline loops: CDR1 SGHAT, CDR2 FQNNGV. V was pared by 5 bases and J by 2 bases, with 19 bases between. This CDR3 comprises 16 residues. CDR3 nucleotide sequence: TGTGCCAGCAGCCAATTCCTCGGAACAGGGACCTACGAGCAGTACTTC. Translated, it gives CASSQFLGTGTYEQYF. Together with reference TRBV11-2 and TRBJ2-7, the CDR3 gives the full variable domain: EAGVAQSPRYKIIEKRQSVAFWCNPISGHATLYWYQQILGQGPKLLIQFQNNGVVDDSQLPKDRFSAERLKGVDSTLKIQPAKLEDSAVYLCASSQFLGTGTYEQYFGPGTRLTVT.

This chain uses TRBV12-2 with TRBJ2-5; the table gives TRBD1 as D, unverified against the DNA. TRBV12-2 is labeled a pseudogene. The CDR3 is 17 residues long. The CDR3 DNA reads TGTGCAAGTCGCCACGTCTTAGGCGGCGTGGGCGGAGAGACCCAGTACTTC. Translation: CASRHVLGGVGGETQYF.

J is TRBJ2-1 and V is TRBV27; 7 nucleotides align to TRBD2. The J segment lost 0 bases and the V segment lost 6 bases, leaving 23 bases of the junction unmatched. There are 21 residues in the CDR3. Per germline, CDR1 MNHEY and CDR2 SMNVEV (reference sequence). CDR3 loop: CASSPAPGGGLALVSYNEQFF. Here the CDR3 DNA reads TGTGCCAGCAGCCCAGCTCCGGGGGGAGGGTTAGCTTTAGTCTCCTACAATGAGCAGTTCTTC.

This clonotype was seen just once. The rearrangement uses TRBV21-1 and TRBJ2-1; the D call in the table, TRBD1, was not verified against the DNA. TRBV21-1 is deemed a pseudogene. The CDR3 covers 16 residues. Here the CDR3 DNA reads TGTGCCAGCAGCAAATCCCCCGGGATCTCCTACAATGAGCAGTTCTTC. Translated: CASSKSPGISYNEQFF.

The chain is built from TRBV5-1 and TRBJ1-1, with 8 positions matching TRBD1. J gave up 8 bases and V 3 bases, and 12 bases lay outside the gene matches. Looked up from germline, CDR1 is SGHRS and CDR2 is YFSETQ. The CDR3 is made up of 15 amino acids. The DNA of the CDR3 is TGCGCCAGCAGCTCGATACAGGGGGGATTTTCCGAAGCTTTCTTT. It codes for CASSSIQGGFSEAFF.

The genes are TRBV15 and TRBJ1-2; D gene uncertain. The V end lost 0 bases, the J end lost 1 base, and 6 bases lay between the germline ends. The CDR3 runs 14 residues. Germline values: CDR1 LNHNV, CDR2 YYDKDF (reference sequence). The CDR3 nucleotides are TGTGCCACCAGCAGAGACGGGGATAACTATGGCTACACCTTC. Translation gives CATSRDGDNYGYTF.

This clonotype was counted between two and nine times. This chain uses TRBV12-3 or TRBV12-4 with TRBJ1-2, with D unclear. This CDR3 has 15 residues. V lost 8 bases, J lost 4 bases, and 20 bases lay in between. The CDR3 DNA sequence: TGTGCCAGCGGCCAGTCGGGCACCCTGGGCTATGGCTACACCTTC. Translating it yields CASGQSGTLGYGYTF.

This chain links TRBV13 with TRBJ2-1; TRBD2 matches at 9 bases. Germline V lookup: CDR1 PRHDT, CDR2 FYEKMQ (reference sequence). V lost 7 bases to trimming and J lost 4 bases; unmatched junction nucleotides: 8. The CDR3 contains 15 residues. The chain's CDR3 is CASTASGVLYNEQFF. The CDR3 DNA is TGTGCCAGCACCGCTAGCGGGGTTCTTTACAATGAGCAGTTCTTC.

This clonotype has only a few counts. The J gene is TRBJ2-7, the V gene TRBV2, with D perhaps assigned TRBD1 or TRBD2 (7 bases each). With 7 bases removed from V and 0 bases from J, the gap between germline ends came to 13 bases. CDR3 length equals 14 residues. The germline V gene encodes CDR1 SNHLY and CDR2 FYNNEI. CDR3: CASTREGASYEQYF. CDR3 nucleotide sequence: TGTGCCAGCACCAGGGAGGGGGCCTCCTACGAGCAGTACTTC.

Only a few counts were recorded for this clonotype. The CDR3: CSVEGGFTDTQYF. In DNA, the CDR3 is TGCAGCGTTGAAGGCGGATTCACAGATACGCAGTATTTT. This sequence joins TRBV29-1 and TRBJ2-3, with D uncertain. The germline gives CDR1 SQVTM, CDR2 ANQGSEA. The CDR3 has 13 amino acids. V was shortened by 1 base and J by 2 bases, with 7 bases between the two germline ends.

This chain links TRBV20-1 with TRBJ2-6; D gene unclear. Trimming stripped 5 bases from V and 4 bases from J, with 12 bases between. Germline CDR1 DFQATT, CDR2 SNEGSKA (reference sequence). The CDR3 is 14 residues long. The CDR3, as DNA: TGCAGTGCTCCACCATACGAAGGGGCCAACGTCCTGACTTTC. Protein sequence: CSAPPYEGANVLTF.

This clonotype was counted only a few times. The rearrangement links TRBV20-1 to TRBJ1-2; D may be TRBD1 (6 bases). This CDR3 region has 13 residues. The germline gives CDR1 DFQATT, CDR2 SNEGSKA (reference sequence). Trimming left V 4 bases short and J 2 bases short, with 11 bases between. CDR3 DNA sequence: TGCAGTGCTAATCCTGGACAGAACTATGGCTACACCTTC. Its protein product is CSANPGQNYGYTF.

The genes are TRBV9 and TRBJ1-6; D uncertain. V dropped 4 bases and J dropped 4 bases, with 15 bases sitting between them. This CDR3 comprises 16 residues. Germline loops: CDR1 SGDLS, CDR2 YYNGEE. CDR3 sequence reads: CASSPRGTSYNSPLHF. CDR3 sequence (DNA): TGTGCCAGCAGCCCTCGGGGAACGAGTTATAATTCACCCCTCCACTTT.

This sequence joins TRBV12-1 and TRBJ2-5; the D call in the table, TRBD1, was not verified against the DNA. The DNA matches TRBJ2-7 better at its end, which makes the J call doubtful. TRBV12-1 is a pseudogene. The CDR3 runs 18 residues. CDR3 amino acids: CASSHPSPDRGRTYEQYF. The CDR3 nucleotides are TGTGCCAGCAGCCACCCCTCACCCGACAGGGGGAGGACCTACGAGCAGTACTTC.

This chain connects TRBV6-5 to TRBJ1-1; D is perhaps TRBD1 (6 bases). V was clipped by 0 bases and J by 6 bases, with 8 bases between them. This CDR3 is 13 amino acids long. Germline CDR1 reads MNHEY; CDR2 reads SVGAGI. The CDR3 DNA sequence: TGTGCCAGCAGTTACTCTGAGGGGGCTGAAGCTTTCTTT. As protein: CASSYSEGAEAFF.

The chain is built from TRBV7-9 and TRBJ1-3, with D hard to call. Germline loops: CDR1 SEHNR, CDR2 FQNEAQ (reference sequence). Deletions cut 2 bases from V and 14 bases from J, with 13 bases between. The CDR3 has 12 residues. Written as DNA, the CDR3 is TGTGCCAGCAGCTTATGGGGAGGCGTCGTATATTTT. Encoded protein: CASSLWGGVVYF.

The CDR3 DNA follows: TGTGCCAGCAGCCCTAGCCCCCCAGGGGCAGGGGAGACCCAGTACTTC. Translated: CASSPSPPGAGETQYF. This sequence joins TRBV7-7 and TRBJ2-7; D perhaps matches TRBD1 (6 bases). Judging by the DNA end, TRBJ2-5 fits better; the J call may be wrong. CDR3 size: 16 residues. Germline CDR1 is SSHAT and CDR2 is FNYEAQ (reference sequence).